A single sample gave rise to the 3 T cell receptor beta chains below, sequenced in a study of cytomegalovirus exposure and HLA in healthy donors. PCR involved 60 Vbeta and 13 Jbeta primers. Sequenced by immunoSEQ multiplex PCR; TCRdb stores in-frame clones only, minus some. The sample has roughly 130,000 clones; approximately 86% are singletons. The sequenced material came from PBMCs. These receptors all stem from a middle-aged woman in good health and CMV-seronegative.

The chain recombines TRBV6-6 with TRBJ2-2; 11 nucleotides match TRBD1. Losses at the gene ends were 5 bases for V and 5 bases for J; bases not matched to a gene: 7. Germline V gene data show CDR1 as MNHNY and CDR2 as SVGAGI (reference sequence). The CDR3 runs 16 residues. CDR3 DNA: TGTGCCAGCAGTCCGGGACAGGGGGTTGCGACCGGGGAGCTGTTTTTT. Translated, it gives CASSPGQGVATGELFF.

The CDR3 DNA sequence: TGTGCCAGCAGCTTGTGGCCACCCTACGAGCAGTACTTC. Translating gives CASSLWPPYEQYF. This chain joins TRBV5-6 and TRBJ2-7, with no clear D. Per the germline V gene, CDR1 is SGHDT and CDR2 is YYEEEE. The CDR3 is made up of 13 amino acids. Trimming cost V 1 base and J 2 bases, with 7 bases left between them.

V is TRBV30 and J is TRBJ2-3, with D tentatively TRBD2 (5 bases). The CDR3 sequence is 11 residues long. The germline V and J ends were trimmed by 1 base and 9 bases, with 8 bases remaining between them. Germline values: CDR1 GTSNPN, CDR2 SVGIG (reference sequence). DNA of the CDR3: TGTGCCTGGAGTGGCGGCGGGACGCAGTATTTT. Translation gives CAWSGGGTQYF.